This T cell receptor (beta chain) was captured in a study of T cell repertoires in cytomegalovirus infection. This clonotype was seen a handful of times. TCRdb itself ran the reads through MiXCR, one entry per CDR3 protein. Here the sample spans about 360,000 distinct CDR3 sequences, around 18% being singletons. The germline CDR1 and CDR2 sequences are SGHRS and YFSETQ. After removal of 3 bases from V and 6 bases from J, the junction contained 6 bases not matched to a gene. The CDR3 has 15 residues. This clonotype was sampled from a human donor in good health (CMV status not recorded). Some clones in this sample may be carry-over from other donors' samples. The specimen was PBMCs. The V and J genes are TRBV5-1 and TRBJ2-1, with 10 bases fitting TRBD2. CDR3 nucleotide sequence: TGCGCCAGCAGCTCGACTAGCGGGCCCCCCAATGAGCAGTTCTTC. Translation gives CASSSTSGPPNEQFF.